Following are 9 T cell receptor beta chains from one sample sequenced in a study of T cell clonality in common variable immunodeficiency. Antigens of these TCRs are unknown. Sequencing was performed with immunoSEQ multiplex PCR; in TCRdb, only in-frame clones are kept and a portion is missing. The sample was found to contain fewer than 30,000 clones, and every one recurs. Overall study findings and caveats: Reportedly, TCR beta sequences from common variable immunodeficiency showed fewer deletions and N-nucleotide insertions.

The specimen was peripheral blood mononuclear cells. Every receptor here comes from a human donor with common variable immunodeficiency.

Only a few counts were recorded for this clone. The read terminates 3 residues before the CDR3 end, so the remaining end is supplied by the germline J gene. This chain joins TRBV19 and TRBJ2-7; 7 bases match TRBD1. Germline assignment: CDR1 LNHDA and CDR2 SQIVND (reference sequence). V dropped 5 bases and J dropped 3; count of bases not matched to a gene: 7. The CDR3 runs 14 residues. CDR3 DNA, as far as it was read: TGTGCCAGTAGTGGGGACAGCGAATACTACGAG. It codes for CASSGDSEYYE. The entire CDR3 sequence reads CASSGDSEYYEQYF.

This clone has a count of ten or more. Coverage ceases 3 residues before the CDR3 finishes, and the germline J gene fills in the end. The chain links TRBV29-1 to TRBJ2-5, with 7 bases lining up with TRBD1. The CDR3 length is 12 residues. CDR1 is SQVTM, CDR2 ANQGSEA, per germline. Trimming cost V 6 bases and J 2 bases; bases outside gene matches: 3. The CDR3 is CSVGDSQETQYF. The DNA read from the CDR3 is TGCAGCGTCGGGGACAGTCAAGAGACC. Full variable domain (rest looked up from reference TRBV29-1 and TRBJ2-5): SAVISQKPSRDICQRGTSLTIQCQVDSQVTMMFWYRQQPGQSLTLIATANQGSEATYESGFVIDKFPISRPNLTFSTLTVSNMSPEDSSIYLCSVGDSQETQYFGPGTRLLVL.

In regard to this clone: With the read ending 3 residues before the CDR3 end, the germline J gene is used to fill in that end. V usage is TRBV18 and J usage is TRBJ2-2; 12 nucleotides agree with TRBD2. The CDR3 has 17 amino acids. Germline V gene sequence: CDR1 KGHSH, CDR2 LQKENI. V trimming: 6 bases; J trimming: 4 bases; junction bases outside the gene matches: 9. Here the CDR3 reads CASSPLAGGLFTGELFF. CDR3 bases read: TGTGCCAGCTCGCCCCTAGCGGGGGGGCTTTTCACCGGGGAG.

This clone was observed many times. The covered CDR3 bases are TGTGCCAGCTCACATGTCCCCCGGACAGGACAAGAGACC. This gives the protein CASSHVPRTGQET. The whole CDR3 protein reads CASSHVPRTGQETQYF. The V and J genes are TRBV18 and TRBJ2-5; TRBD1 agrees at 7 bases. The read finishes 3 residues shy of the CDR3 end, and the germline J gene is used to complete it. The trim removed 4 bases at V and 2 bases at J, leaving 10 bases unmatched. CDR1 KGHSH and CDR2 LQKENI come from the germline V gene. CDR3 size: 16 residues.

A remark on this clone: The read ends 3 residues before the CDR3 terminus; that terminus is restored from the germline J gene. The same CDR3 arises from other DNA sequences in this sample as well. This sequence joins TRBV11-2 and TRBJ2-3; 10 nucleotides agree with TRBD2. Germline lookup yields CDR1 SGHAT and CDR2 FQNNGV. This CDR3 region has 15 residues. V trimming: 1 base; J trimming: 6 bases; junction bases outside the gene matches: 4. CDR3 sequence: CASSLGASGGDTQYF. The DNA read from the CDR3 is TGTGCCAGCAGCTTAGGGGCTAGCGGGGGTGATACG.

Worth noting for this clone: The read comes to an end 3 residues before the CDR3 does, leaving the germline J gene to fill in the end. J is TRBJ1-5 and V is TRBV7-9, with D possibly being TRBD1 (5 bases). Trimming stripped 4 bases from V and 2 bases from J, with 12 bases between. Germline V gives CDR1 SEHNR, CDR2 FQNEAQ (reference sequence). This CDR3 region has 15 residues. The CDR3 loop reads CASSSGGGGNQPQHF. The covered CDR3 bases are TGTGCCAGCAGCTCCGGGGGGGGTGGCAATCAGCCC.

This clone was seen only a few times. The read terminates 3 residues ahead of where the CDR3 ends, so the germline J gene completes it. The chain couples TRBV7-8 to TRBJ2-1; TRBD2 aligns across 9 bases. V lost 5 bases, J lost 7 bases, and 18 bases stayed unmatched. This CDR3 is built from 18 residues. Germline V gene data show CDR1 as SGHVS and CDR2 as FQNEAQ. CDR3 residues: CASSPLGGGGASWNEQFF. The CDR3 DNA, read in part, is TGTGCCAGCAGCCCCCTCGGGGGCGGGGGGGCATCTTGGAATGAG.

This clone was observed a few times. The read terminates 3 residues ahead of where the CDR3 ends, so the germline J gene completes it. The chain combines TRBV20-1 with TRBJ1-3, with D perhaps TRBD1 (6 bases). The CDR3 sequence is 15 residues long. From germline, CDR1 is DFQATT and CDR2 SNEGSKA (reference sequence). Trimming stripped 6 bases from V and 3 bases from J, with 18 bases between. The CDR3 DNA, read in part, is TGCAGTGCGTACTCGCAGGGGTCGGATGGAAACACC. Its protein is CSAYSQGSDGNT. The whole CDR3 is CSAYSQGSDGNTIYF.

Of note for this clone: The CDR3 end is not reached by the read, which stops 3 residues before it; the germline J gene fills it in. The rearrangement uses TRBV2 and TRBJ2-3, with 8 bases aligning to TRBD2. The junction had 6 bases not matched to a gene; V was cut back by 6 bases and J by 1 base. This CDR3 region has 15 residues. Germline loops: CDR1 SNHLY, CDR2 FYNNEI. The sequenced CDR3 bases are TGTGCCAGCAGCGGACCGGGGGGGGGCACAGATACG. Its protein product is CASSGPGGGTDT. The entire CDR3 is CASSGPGGGTDTQYF.